These 21 T cell receptor beta chains share one sample of origin, sequenced in a study of CD8 T cells in Susac syndrome. Reverse transcription of 0.5 to 1 ug RNA was performed with random hexamers. TCRdb re-derived calls from the immunoSEQ multiplex PCR reads in MiXCR, one entry per CDR3 protein. The table has 330,000 or so distinct CDR3 sequences, around nine tenths seen once. Input material: CD8+ T cells from PBMCs. The origin of the receptors is a human donor with multiple sclerosis.

V and J are TRBV12-3 or TRBV12-4 and TRBJ1-1, with a weak D call TRBD1 (5 bases). The germline V and J ends were trimmed by 6 bases and 4 bases, with 18 bases remaining between them. The CDR3 extends over 15 amino acids. The CDR3 loop reads CASSLRRGAFTEAFF. CDR3 nucleotides: TGTGCCAGCAGCTTAAGGCGGGGCGCCTTCACTGAAGCTTTCTTT.

The genes are TRBV27 and TRBJ2-1, with 9 bases identical to TRBD2. Germline CDR1 reads MNHEY; CDR2 reads SMNVEV (reference sequence). V was clipped by 5 bases and J by 8 bases; unmatched bases: 7. This CDR3 is built from 14 residues. CDR3 nucleotide sequence: TGTGCCAGCAGTATAGCGGGAGTAGGTGATGAGCAGTTCTTC. It encodes CASSIAGVGDEQFF.

This clonotype appeared once. The chain carries TRBV4-1 and TRBJ2-7, with D perhaps assigned TRBD1 or TRBD2 (5 bases each). The CDR3 has 15 amino acids. CDR1 is MGHRA and CDR2 is YSYEKL in the germline V gene. Trimming removed 3 bases at V and 1 base at J, with 13 bases between. CDR3 amino acids: CASSQFWDGSYEQYF. DNA for the CDR3: TGCGCCAGCAGCCAGTTCTGGGACGGTTCCTACGAGCAGTACTTC.

J is TRBJ2-1 and V is TRBV4-3; 7 nucleotides align to TRBD2. V was pared by 0 bases and J by 3 bases, with 11 bases of the junction left unmatched. CDR1 is LGHNA, CDR2 YSLEER, per germline. The CDR3 has 18 residues. In DNA, the CDR3 is TGCGCCAGCAGCCAAGAAGTTTTGACCCGGGACTACTACAATGAGCAGTTCTTC. It codes for CASSQEVLTRDYYNEQFF.

The gene calls are TRBV7-9 and TRBJ1-2; 7 positions agree with TRBD1. The J segment lost 8 bases and the V segment lost 5 bases, leaving 14 bases of the junction unmatched. From germline, CDR1 is SEHNR and CDR2 FQNEAQ (reference sequence). This CDR3 is 15 amino acids long. The CDR3 DNA reads as TGTGCCAGCAGCCGAATTACAGGGGACTCTAGGGGCTACACCTTC. Amino acids: CASSRITGDSRGYTF.

V gene TRBV5-1 combines with J gene TRBJ2-5; 8 bases line up with TRBD2. Unmatched junction bases numbered 9, after V lost 4 bases and J lost 1 base. This CDR3 is built from 16 residues. Germline V gene data show CDR1 as SGHRS and CDR2 as YFSETQ. The CDR3 DNA follows: TGCGCCAGCAGCGAGGGAGGGCGGGGGGCCCAAGAGACCCAGTACTTC. This encodes CASSEGGRGAQETQYF.

Details on this clonotype: At one end the junction does not follow the germline gene, possibly because of a read error. The rearrangement links TRBV20-1 to TRBJ2-1; D not certain. Germline values: CDR1 DFQATT, CDR2 SNEGSKA (reference sequence). This CDR3 has 14 amino acids. The CDR3 region has the DNA TGCAGTGCTAGAACAAGGGATGCCTACAATGAGCAGTCCTTC. Translation: CSARTRDAYNEQSF.

The chain couples TRBV7-9 to TRBJ2-2, with D tentatively TRBD1 or TRBD2 (5 bases each). CDR3 length equals 16 residues. The germline V and J ends were trimmed by 5 bases and 5 bases, with 18 bases remaining between them. CDR1 is SEHNR, CDR2 FQNEAQ, per germline (reference sequence). The CDR3 coding sequence is TGTGCCAGCAGCCCCGCCCGAGGGGTGCGGACCGGGGAGCTGTTTTTT. It specifies CASSPARGVRTGELFF.

The gene calls are TRBV6-5 and TRBJ2-7; a weak D match, TRBD2 (5 bases). CDR1 is MNHEY and CDR2 is SVGAGI in the germline V gene. This CDR3 has 15 amino acids. V lost 0 bases, J lost 5 bases, and 14 bases lay in between. CDR3 loop: CASSYSTEGVHEQYF. The CDR3 DNA reads TGTGCCAGCAGTTACTCTACCGAGGGAGTACACGAGCAGTACTTC.

This chain connects TRBV5-1 to TRBJ1-4, with D unclear. Trimming removed 0 bases at V and 3 bases at J, with 6 bases between. This CDR3 contains 14 residues. The germline CDR1 and CDR2 sequences are SGHRS and YFSETQ. CDR3 region: CASSLEDPNEKLFF. The CDR3 coding sequence is TGCGCCAGCAGCTTGGAGGACCCTAATGAAAAACTGTTTTTT.

J is TRBJ1-1 and V is TRBV3-1; D unclear. CDR3 length equals 14 residues. Deletions cut 3 bases from V and 5 bases from J, with 13 bases between. Germline CDR1 LGHDT, CDR2 YNNKEL (reference sequence). The CDR3 sequence is CASSHSGEVTEAFF. As DNA, the CDR3 is TGTGCCAGCAGCCACTCGGGTGAAGTGACTGAAGCTTTCTTT.

J is TRBJ2-5 and V is TRBV7-2; unclear D gene. The V end lost 4 bases, the J end lost 3 bases, and 9 bases lay between the germline ends. The germline V gene encodes CDR1 SGHTA and CDR2 FQGNSA. This CDR3 is 13 amino acids long. Here the CDR3 DNA reads TGTGCCAGCAGCTGGGTCTCAAAAGAGACCCAGTACTTC. This codes for CASSWVSKETQYF.

V usage is TRBV23-1 and J usage is TRBJ2-3, with 8 bases aligning to TRBD2. TRBV23-1 is annotated as an ORF whose role is uncertain. The CDR3 is 13 residues long. The CDR3 here is CAKPGLDTDTQYF. CDR3 DNA sequence: TGCGCAAAACCGGGACTAGACACAGATACGCAGTATTTT.

This clonotype was picked up one time. CDR3 amino acids: CASSFDRGTGELFF. The CDR3 DNA follows: TGCGCCAGCAGCTTCGACAGGGGAACCGGGGAGCTGTTTTTT. The rearrangement uses TRBV5-1 and TRBJ2-2; TRBD1 matches at 8 bases. The J segment lost 5 bases and the V segment lost 2 bases, leaving 2 bases of the junction unmatched. Germline values: CDR1 SGHRS, CDR2 YFSETQ. The CDR3 sequence is 14 residues long.

The rearrangement joins TRBV6-2 or TRBV6-3 to TRBJ2-5; 7 nucleotides line up with TRBD2. Losses at the gene ends were 7 bases for V and 0 bases for J; bases not matched to a gene: 5. In germline, CDR1 is MNHEY, CDR2 SVGEGT. This CDR3 comprises 14 residues. CDR3 nucleotide sequence: TGTGCCAGCACCATACTAGCGTACCAAGAGACCCAGTACTTC. Amino acid sequence: CASTILAYQETQYF.

The rearrangement links TRBV28 to TRBJ2-7; 9 bases line up with TRBD1. The V gene end was trimmed by 4 bases and the J gene end by 5 bases; junction bases not matched to a gene: 9. CDR1 MDHEN and CDR2 SYDVKM come from the germline V gene. CDR3 length: 15 residues. The CDR3 spells CASSSPGTGRNEQYF. CDR3 coding DNA: TGTGCCAGCAGTTCCCCTGGGACAGGGAGGAACGAGCAGTACTTC.

In this sample, this clonotype turned up once. The chain is built from TRBV20-1 and TRBJ1-2; unclear D gene. Germline V gives CDR1 DFQATT, CDR2 SNEGSKA (reference sequence). The V gene lost 3 bases and the J gene lost 8 bases, with 13 bases spanning the gap. The CDR3 runs 12 residues. This CDR3 is CSASDGPGGYTF. CDR3 nucleotides: TGCAGTGCTAGTGACGGTCCCGGCGGCTACACCTTC.

The rearrangement joins TRBV28 to TRBJ2-5; 10 bases agree with TRBD2. Germline V gene data show CDR1 as MDHEN and CDR2 as SYDVKM. The CDR3 spans 16 residues. Trimming removed 6 bases from V and 0 bases from J; junction bases left unmatched: 7. The CDR3 region is CASSSTGLADQETQYF. CDR3 bases: TGTGCCAGCAGCTCGACAGGACTAGCGGACCAAGAGACCCAGTACTTC.

The chain carries TRBV7-9 and TRBJ1-2; the D gene is possibly TRBD1 (5 bases). The CDR3 runs 11 residues. CDR1 is SEHNR, CDR2 FQNEAQ, per germline (reference sequence). The V and J ends lost 5 bases and 12 bases respectively, with 13 bases between them. The CDR3 is CASSNGGGDTF. The DNA of the CDR3 is TGTGCCAGCAGCAACGGGGGAGGGGACACCTTC.

The CDR3: CASSLAAGTHPGNEQFF. CDR3 bases: TGTGCCAGCAGTTTGGCCGCAGGGACCCATCCGGGGAATGAGCAGTTCTTC. The chain has TRBV28 and TRBJ2-1; either TRBD1 or TRBD2 may fit D (5 bases each). CDR1 and CDR2 from the germline V gene are MDHEN and SYDVKM. CDR3 length equals 17 residues. Trimming left V 3 bases short and J 7 bases short, with 22 bases between.

In its sample, this clonotype was seen once. The V and J genes are TRBV9 and TRBJ2-7; D is ambiguous. Germline V lookup: CDR1 SGDLS, CDR2 YYNGEE. CDR3 length equals 13 residues. V was shortened by 3 bases and J by 3 bases, with 10 bases between the two germline ends. DNA for the CDR3: TGTGCCAGCAGCGGGCCGGCCAACTACGAGCAGTACTTC. It is translated as CASSGPANYEQYF. Complete variable domain (other parts from reference TRBV9 and TRBJ2-7): DSGVTQTPKHLITATGQRVTLRCSPRSGDLSVYWYQQSLDQGLQFLIQYYNGEERAKGNILERFSAQQFPDLHSELNLSSLELGDSALYFCASSGPANYEQYFGPGTRLTVT.